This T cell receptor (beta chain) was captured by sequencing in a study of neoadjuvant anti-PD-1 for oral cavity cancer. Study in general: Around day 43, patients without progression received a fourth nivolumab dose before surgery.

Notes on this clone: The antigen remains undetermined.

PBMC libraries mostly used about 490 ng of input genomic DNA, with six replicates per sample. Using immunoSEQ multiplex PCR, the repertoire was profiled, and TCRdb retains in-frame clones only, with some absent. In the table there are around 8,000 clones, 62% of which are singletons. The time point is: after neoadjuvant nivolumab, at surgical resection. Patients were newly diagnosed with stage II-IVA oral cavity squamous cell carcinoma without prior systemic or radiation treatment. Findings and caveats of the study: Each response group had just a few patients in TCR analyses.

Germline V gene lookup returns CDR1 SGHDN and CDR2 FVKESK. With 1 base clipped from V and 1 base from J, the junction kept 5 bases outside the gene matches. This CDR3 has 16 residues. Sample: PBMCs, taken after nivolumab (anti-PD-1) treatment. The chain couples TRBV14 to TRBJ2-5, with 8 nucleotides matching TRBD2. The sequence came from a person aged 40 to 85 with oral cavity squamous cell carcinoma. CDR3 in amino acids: CASSQGFGGAQETQYF. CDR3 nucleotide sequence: TGTGCCAGCAGCCAAGGATTCGGGGGGGCCCAAGAGACCCAGTACTTC.